This TCR beta chain was sequenced for a study of T cell responses to AZD1222 COVID-19 vaccine. The method was immunoSEQ multiplex PCR; TCRdb's version includes in-frame clones alone and lacks a portion of them. This table has under 200,000 clones, just over 90% appearing once. This clone came up once. The CDR3 sequence is 13 residues long. V was shortened by 1 base and J by 8 bases, with 11 bases between the two germline ends. Sequenced here: peripheral blood, sampled on day 0 of AZD1222 vaccination. This clonotype originated in an adult in good health. The chain recombines TRBV12-3 or TRBV12-4 with TRBJ1-2; D may be TRBD1 (5 bases). CDR3 region: CASSLGVGVGYTF. In DNA form, the CDR3 reads TGTGCCAGCAGTTTAGGGGTGGGGGTCGGCTACACCTTC.